The table lists the clone carrying this T cell receptor beta chain with a few counts. Its target is unknown. Each CDR3 protein is one row after TCRdb ran MiXCR on the 5' RACE reads. The sample holds under 1 million distinct CDR3 sequences, roughly an eighth seen once. V lost 0 bases to trimming and J lost 2 bases, with 11 bases between them. This CDR3 contains 15 residues. CDR1 LGHDT and CDR2 YNNKEL come from the germline V gene (reference sequence). This sample is part of a study of identical twins. General study findings and limits: Models underestimated how often monozygotic twins shared out-of-frame TCR alpha. Abundant cord blood beta clonotypes carried fewer insertions; memory repertoires showed none.

These data were also reused for a study on yellow fever vaccine responses in identical twins.

This sequence joins TRBV3-1 and TRBJ2-7; a weak D match, TRBD2 (6 bases). The sequenced material came from PBMCs. This sequence originates from a woman aged 18-29 years in good health. The CDR3 sequence is CASSQEPGGAYEQYF. CDR3 nucleotide sequence: TGTGCCAGCAGCCAAGAGCCAGGCGGGGCCTACGAGCAGTACTTC.